The 3 T cell receptor beta chains in this list originate from one sample, sequenced in a study of regulatory T cells in long-lasting Graves disease. Library construction for TCR beta used iRepertoire HTBI primers and Arm-PCR of CDR3 regions. Using its own MiXCR run on the multiplex PCR reads, TCRdb lists one record per CDR3 protein. The table includes some 220,000 distinct CDR3 sequences, around 20% detected once. The sample's time point: newly diagnosed GD, antithyroid drugs for less than 3 months. The TCR library was prepared using RNA isolated from PBMCs. The data were also submitted as part of a second study, on T cells in Graves' hyperthyroidism and ophthalmopathy.

This material consisted of peripheral blood mononuclear cells (PBMCs), taken at new diagnosis, from a patient treated with antithyroid drugs. The receptors were gathered from a woman in her thirties with Graves disease.

This clonotype was detected many times. The chain carries TRBV20-1 and TRBJ2-7, with D perhaps TRBD1 or TRBD2 (5 bases each). Germline values: CDR1 DFQATT, CDR2 SNEGSKA (reference sequence). This CDR3 is built from 12 residues. Trimming took off 7 bases at V and 4 bases at J, with 14 bases between the two ends. DNA of the CDR3: TGCAGTGTCCCGGGACCGACTTACGAGCAGTACTTC. Protein: CSVPGPTYEQYF.

This clonotype was seen ten or more times. V and J are TRBV12-3 or TRBV12-4 and TRBJ1-1; D call uncertain. The V and J ends lost 3 bases and 1 base respectively, with 9 bases between them. The CDR3 loop spans 14 amino acids. The CDR3 spells CASSLRAPNTEAFF. The CDR3 nucleotides are TGTGCCAGCAGTTTGCGGGCTCCGAACACTGAAGCTTTCTTT.

This clonotype was observed many times. The CDR3 sequence: CASSLVGTIYF. The CDR3 DNA reads as TGTGCCAGCAGCTTAGTAGGCACCATATATTTT. This chain connects TRBV11-3 to TRBJ1-3; D not certain. CDR3 length equals 11 residues. Trimming took 1 base from V and 9 from J, leaving 4 bases between them. CDR1 is SGHNT and CDR2 is YENEEA in the germline V gene.